This TCR beta chain was identified during a study of blood T cell repertoires in COVID-19. At the level of the study: Specimens from acute and convalescent COVID-19 originated in the United States, Italy and Spain. The cDNA or gDNA used as material had been derived from T cells, B-cell-depleted T cells, or PBMCs.

The germline CDR1 and CDR2 sequences are SGDLS and YYNGEE. V was trimmed by 4 bases and J by 5 bases, leaving 18 bases between them. The CDR3 sequence is 15 residues long. Original processing notes: Reference gene primer amplification in the assay estimated nucleated cell counts. Method: immunoSEQ multiplex PCR; TCRdb's copy keeps in-frame clones and lacks some. V, J and clone size derive from that table, while D and trimming were established from the DNA sequence. Of about 52,000 clones listed, over 75% are singletons. Material: peripheral blood. This sequence was found in a human donor with active COVID-19. The donor label of this sample is uncertain. The rearrangement joins TRBV9 to TRBJ2-5; D is possibly TRBD1 (6 bases). The CDR3 region is CASSPPGSRGETQYF. The DNA for the CDR3 is TGTGCCAGCAGCCCCCCAGGGTCTAGGGGGGAGACCCAGTACTTC.